The present T cell receptor beta chain was sequenced within a study of T cell responses to AZD1222 COVID-19 vaccine. As for the study in general: Timing groups of about 4 and about 12 weeks for second doses were pooled.

Produced via immunoSEQ multiplex PCR; TCRdb's table is partial and in-frame only. The table shows 200,000 or so clones, with 90% to 95% occurring only once. CDR1 DFQATT and CDR2 SNEGSKA come from the germline V gene (reference sequence). The CDR3 totals 11 residues. Trimming stripped 7 bases from V and 0 bases from J, with 5 bases between. This clonotype was obtained from an adult in good health. The specimen was peripheral blood, collected on day 0 of AZD1222 vaccination. This sequence joins TRBV20-1 and TRBJ2-3; no definite D call. In nucleotides, the CDR3 is TGCAGTGTTTATAGCACAGATACGCAGTATTTT. Translated: CSVYSTDTQYF.